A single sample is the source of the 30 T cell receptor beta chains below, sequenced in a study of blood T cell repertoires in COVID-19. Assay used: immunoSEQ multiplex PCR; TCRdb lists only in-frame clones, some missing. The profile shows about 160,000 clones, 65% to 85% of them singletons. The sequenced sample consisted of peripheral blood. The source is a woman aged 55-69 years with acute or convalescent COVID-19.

The CDR3: CASSYGLAGGYEQYF. In DNA form, the CDR3 reads TGCGCCAGCAGTTATGGACTAGCGGGGGGATACGAGCAGTACTTC. This sequence joins TRBV4-1 and TRBJ2-7; 14 bases are shared with TRBD2. V shed 6 bases and J 4 bases; nucleotides not matched to a gene: 5. Germline V lookup: CDR1 MGHRA, CDR2 YSYEKL. CDR3 length equals 15 residues.

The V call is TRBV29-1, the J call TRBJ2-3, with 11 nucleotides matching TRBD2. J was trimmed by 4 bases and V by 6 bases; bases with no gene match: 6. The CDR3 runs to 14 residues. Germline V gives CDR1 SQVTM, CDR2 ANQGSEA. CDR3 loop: CSVLSGGASDTQYF. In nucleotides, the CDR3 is TGCAGCGTACTTAGCGGGGGGGCCTCAGATACGCAGTATTTT.

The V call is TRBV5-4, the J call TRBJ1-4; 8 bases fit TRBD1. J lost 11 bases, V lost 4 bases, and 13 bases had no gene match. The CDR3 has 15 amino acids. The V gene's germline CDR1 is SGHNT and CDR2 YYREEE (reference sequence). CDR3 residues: CASSDRQGSGGKLFF. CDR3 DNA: TGTGCCAGCAGCGACCGACAGGGGTCTGGGGGGAAACTGTTTTTT.

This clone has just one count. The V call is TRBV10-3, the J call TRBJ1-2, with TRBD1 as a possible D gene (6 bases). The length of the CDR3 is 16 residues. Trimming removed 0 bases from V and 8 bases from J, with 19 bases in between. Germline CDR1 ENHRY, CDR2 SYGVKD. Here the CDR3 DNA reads TGTGCCATCAGTGAGTCCTTCGACGGGGGGCTAGGGGGCTACACCTTC. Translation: CAISESFDGGLGGYTF.

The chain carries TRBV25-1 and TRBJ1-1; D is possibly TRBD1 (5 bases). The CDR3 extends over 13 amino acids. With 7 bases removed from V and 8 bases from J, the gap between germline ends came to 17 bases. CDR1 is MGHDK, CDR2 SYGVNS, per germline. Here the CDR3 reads CASKDIAGGEAFF. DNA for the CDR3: TGTGCCAGCAAGGATATAGCGGGGGGGGAAGCTTTCTTT.

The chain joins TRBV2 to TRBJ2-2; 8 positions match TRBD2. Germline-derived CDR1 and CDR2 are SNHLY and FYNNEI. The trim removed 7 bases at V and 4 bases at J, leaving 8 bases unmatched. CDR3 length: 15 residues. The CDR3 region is CASKTGGGLTGELFF. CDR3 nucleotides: TGTGCCAGCAAGACGGGCGGGGGGCTCACCGGGGAGCTGTTTTTT.

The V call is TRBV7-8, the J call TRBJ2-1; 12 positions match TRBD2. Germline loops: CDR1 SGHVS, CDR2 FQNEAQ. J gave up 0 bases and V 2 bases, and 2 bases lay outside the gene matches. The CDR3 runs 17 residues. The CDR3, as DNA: TGTGCCAGCAGCTTACTAGCGGGGGGGTACTCCTACAATGAGCAGTTCTTC. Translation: CASSLLAGGYSYNEQFF.

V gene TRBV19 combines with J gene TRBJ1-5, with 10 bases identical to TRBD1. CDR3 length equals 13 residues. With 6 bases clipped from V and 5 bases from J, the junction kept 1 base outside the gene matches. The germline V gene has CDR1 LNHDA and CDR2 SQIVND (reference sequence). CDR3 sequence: CASRGTGDQPQHF. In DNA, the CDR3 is TGTGCCAGTAGAGGGACAGGGGATCAGCCCCAGCATTTT.

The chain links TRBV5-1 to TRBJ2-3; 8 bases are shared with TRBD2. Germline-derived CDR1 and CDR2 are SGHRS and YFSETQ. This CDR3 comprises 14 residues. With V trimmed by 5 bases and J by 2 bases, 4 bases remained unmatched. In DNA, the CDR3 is TGCGCCAGCAGTTTAGCGGGGATCACAGATACGCAGTATTTT. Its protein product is CASSLAGITDTQYF.

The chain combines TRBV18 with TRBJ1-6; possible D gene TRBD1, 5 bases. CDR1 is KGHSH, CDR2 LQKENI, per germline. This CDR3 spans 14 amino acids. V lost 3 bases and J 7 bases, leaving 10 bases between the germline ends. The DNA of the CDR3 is TGTGCCAGCTCACCGGGGCAGGGAAATTCACCCCTCCACTTT. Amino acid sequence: CASSPGQGNSPLHF.

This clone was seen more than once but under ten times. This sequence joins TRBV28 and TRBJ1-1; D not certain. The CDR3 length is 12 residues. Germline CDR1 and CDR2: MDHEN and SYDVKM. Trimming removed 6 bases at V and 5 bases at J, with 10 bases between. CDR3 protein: CASSTEWTEAFF. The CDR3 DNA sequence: TGTGCCAGCAGCACAGAATGGACTGAAGCTTTCTTT.

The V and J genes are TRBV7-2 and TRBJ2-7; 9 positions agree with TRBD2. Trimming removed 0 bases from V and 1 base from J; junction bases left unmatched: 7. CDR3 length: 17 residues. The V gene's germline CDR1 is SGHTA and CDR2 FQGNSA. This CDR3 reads CASSLASAGGTSYEQYF. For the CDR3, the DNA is TGTGCCAGCAGCTTAGCTTCGGCGGGGGGGACTTCCTACGAGCAGTACTTC.

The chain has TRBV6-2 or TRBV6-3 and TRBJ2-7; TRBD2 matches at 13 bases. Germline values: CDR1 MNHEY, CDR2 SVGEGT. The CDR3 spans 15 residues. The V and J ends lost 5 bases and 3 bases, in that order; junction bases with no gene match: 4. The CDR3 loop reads CASSQTSGGFYEQYF. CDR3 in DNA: TGTGCCAGCAGTCAGACTAGCGGGGGGTTCTACGAGCAGTACTTC.

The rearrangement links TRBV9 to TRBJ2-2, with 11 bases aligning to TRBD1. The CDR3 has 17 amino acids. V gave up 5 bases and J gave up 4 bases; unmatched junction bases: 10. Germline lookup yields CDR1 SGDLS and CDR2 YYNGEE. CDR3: CASREPAGTGGTGELFF. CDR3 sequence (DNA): TGTGCCAGCAGAGAACCCGCCGGGACAGGGGGCACCGGGGAGCTGTTTTTT.

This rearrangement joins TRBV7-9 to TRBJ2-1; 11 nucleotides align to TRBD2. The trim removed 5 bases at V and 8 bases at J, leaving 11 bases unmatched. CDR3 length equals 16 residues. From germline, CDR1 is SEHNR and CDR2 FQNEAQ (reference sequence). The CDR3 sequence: CASSRYSSGGKDEQFF. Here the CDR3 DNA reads TGTGCCAGCAGCCGCTATTCTAGCGGGGGGAAAGATGAGCAGTTCTTC.

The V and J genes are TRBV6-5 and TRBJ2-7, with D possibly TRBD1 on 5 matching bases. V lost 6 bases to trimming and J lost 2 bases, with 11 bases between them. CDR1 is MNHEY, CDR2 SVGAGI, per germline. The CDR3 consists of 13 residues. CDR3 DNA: TGTGCCAGCAGCGACCGACAGCCCTACGAGCAGTACTTC. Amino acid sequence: CASSDRQPYEQYF.

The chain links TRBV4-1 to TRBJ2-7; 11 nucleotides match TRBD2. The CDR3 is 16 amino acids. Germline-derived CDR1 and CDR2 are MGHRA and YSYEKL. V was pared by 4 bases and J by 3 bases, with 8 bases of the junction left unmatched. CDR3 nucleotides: TGCGCCAGCAGCCCCTCCGGGACTAGCGGCCTCTACGAGCAGTACTTC. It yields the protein CASSPSGTSGLYEQYF.

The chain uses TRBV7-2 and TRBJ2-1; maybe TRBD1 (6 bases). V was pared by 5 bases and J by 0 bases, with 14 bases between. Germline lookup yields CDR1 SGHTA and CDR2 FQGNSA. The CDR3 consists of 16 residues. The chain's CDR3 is CASSPTGRSSYNEQFF. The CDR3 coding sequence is TGTGCCAGCAGCCCGACAGGTCGGAGCTCCTACAATGAGCAGTTCTTC.

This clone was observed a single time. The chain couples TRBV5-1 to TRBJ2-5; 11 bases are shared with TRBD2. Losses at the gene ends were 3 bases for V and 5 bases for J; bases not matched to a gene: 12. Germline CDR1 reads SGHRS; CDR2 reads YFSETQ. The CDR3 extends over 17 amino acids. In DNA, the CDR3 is TGCGCCAGCAGCTCCACAATGGTAGCGGGGGGGCTTGAGACCCAGTACTTC. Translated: CASSSTMVAGGLETQYF.

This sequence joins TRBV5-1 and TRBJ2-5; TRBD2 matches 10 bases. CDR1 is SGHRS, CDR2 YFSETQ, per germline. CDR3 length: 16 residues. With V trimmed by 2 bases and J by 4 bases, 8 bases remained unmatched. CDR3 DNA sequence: TGCGCCAGCAGCTTAGGATCTAGCGGGGGACGAGAGACCCAGTACTTC. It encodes CASSLGSSGGRETQYF.

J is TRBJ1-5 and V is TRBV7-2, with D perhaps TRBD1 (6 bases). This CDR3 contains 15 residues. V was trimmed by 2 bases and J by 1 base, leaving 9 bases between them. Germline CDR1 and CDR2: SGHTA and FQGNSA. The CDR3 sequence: CASSLQGTSNQPQHF. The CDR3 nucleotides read TGTGCCAGCAGCTTACAGGGGACGAGCAATCAGCCCCAGCATTTT.

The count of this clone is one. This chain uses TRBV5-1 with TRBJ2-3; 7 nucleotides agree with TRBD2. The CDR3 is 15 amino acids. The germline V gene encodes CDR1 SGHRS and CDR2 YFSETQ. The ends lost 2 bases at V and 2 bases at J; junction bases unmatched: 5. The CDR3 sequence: CASSLGEGFTDTQYF. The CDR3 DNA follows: TGCGCCAGCAGCTTAGGGGAGGGGTTCACAGATACGCAGTATTTT. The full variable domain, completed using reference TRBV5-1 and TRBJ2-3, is KAGVTQTPRYLIKTRGQQVTLSCSPISGHRSVSWYQQTPGQGLQFLFEYFSETQRNKGNFPGRFSGRQFSNSRSEMNVSTLELGDSALYLCASSLGEGFTDTQYFGPGTRLTVL.

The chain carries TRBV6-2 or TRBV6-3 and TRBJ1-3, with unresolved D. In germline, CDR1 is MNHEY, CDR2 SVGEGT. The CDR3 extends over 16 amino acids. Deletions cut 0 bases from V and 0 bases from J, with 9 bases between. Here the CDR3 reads CASSYSGLFSGNTIYF. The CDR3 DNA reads TGTGCCAGCAGTTACTCTGGACTCTTCTCTGGAAACACCATATATTTT.

The CDR3 coding sequence is TGCGCCAGCAGCTCGGGGACAGGAAACACTGAAGCTTTCTTT. It codes for CASSSGTGNTEAFF. The rearrangement uses TRBV5-1 and TRBJ1-1, with 8 bases fitting TRBD1. The CDR3 contains 14 residues. Germline trimming cut 3 bases from V and 2 bases from J; bases unmatched to any gene: 3. CDR1 and CDR2 (germline): SGHRS, YFSETQ.

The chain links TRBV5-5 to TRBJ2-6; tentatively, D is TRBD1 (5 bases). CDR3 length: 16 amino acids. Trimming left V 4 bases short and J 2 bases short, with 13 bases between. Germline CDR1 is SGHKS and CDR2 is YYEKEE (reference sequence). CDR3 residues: CASSPQGGTGANVLTF. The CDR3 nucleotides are TGTGCCAGCAGCCCTCAGGGTGGGACTGGGGCCAACGTCCTGACTTTC.

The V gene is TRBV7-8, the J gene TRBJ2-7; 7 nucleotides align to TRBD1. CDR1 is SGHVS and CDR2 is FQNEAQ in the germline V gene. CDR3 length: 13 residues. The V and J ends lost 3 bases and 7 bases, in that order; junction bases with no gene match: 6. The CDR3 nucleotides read TGTGCCAGCAGCTTTAACAGGGGCGAAGAGCAGTACTTC. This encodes CASSFNRGEEQYF.

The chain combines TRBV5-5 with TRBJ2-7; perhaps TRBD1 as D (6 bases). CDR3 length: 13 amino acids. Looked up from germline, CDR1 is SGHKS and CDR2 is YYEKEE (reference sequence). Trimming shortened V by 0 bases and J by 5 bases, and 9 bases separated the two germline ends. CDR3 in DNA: TGTGCCAGCAGCTTGGCAGGGGCGGACGAGCAGTACTTC. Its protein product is CASSLAGADEQYF.

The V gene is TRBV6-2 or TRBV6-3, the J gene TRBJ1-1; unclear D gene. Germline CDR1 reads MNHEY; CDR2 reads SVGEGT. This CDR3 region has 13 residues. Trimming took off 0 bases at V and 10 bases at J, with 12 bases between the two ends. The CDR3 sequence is CASSYSTGRTAFF. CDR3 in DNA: TGTGCCAGCAGTTACTCGACCGGGAGAACAGCTTTCTTT.

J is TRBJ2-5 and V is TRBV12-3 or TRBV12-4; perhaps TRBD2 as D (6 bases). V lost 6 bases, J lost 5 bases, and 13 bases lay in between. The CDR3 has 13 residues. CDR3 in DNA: TGTGCCAGCAGCCTAGGCGGGGTCGAGACCCAGTACTTC. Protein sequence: CASSLGGVETQYF.

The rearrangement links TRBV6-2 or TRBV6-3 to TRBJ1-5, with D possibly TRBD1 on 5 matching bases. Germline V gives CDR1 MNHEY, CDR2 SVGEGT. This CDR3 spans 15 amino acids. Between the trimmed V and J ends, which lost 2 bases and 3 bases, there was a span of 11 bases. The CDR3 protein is CASSYLRQPNQPQHF. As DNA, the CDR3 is TGTGCCAGCAGTTACCTCCGACAGCCCAATCAGCCCCAGCATTTT.